Below are 2 T cell receptor beta chains sequenced from a single sample in a study of T cells in Graves' hyperthyroidism and ophthalmopathy. Amplification yielded TCR beta CDR3 regions, with RNA transcripts as the source. Initially, a first-round RT-PCR of the TCR CDR3 employed the HTBI primer set. TCRdb reprocessed the multiplex PCR reads with MiXCR, giving one entry per CDR3 protein. Of around 690,000 distinct CDR3 sequences listed, around 21% are singletons. The sample consisted of blood. These receptors were collected from a man aged 25-40 years with Graves' ophthalmopathy.

This sequence joins TRBV5-1 and TRBJ2-7; D might be TRBD1 or TRBD2, each matching 5 bases. The ends were cut back, 0 bases at V and 0 bases at J, with 10 bases in the middle. The CDR3 has 15 residues. Germline values: CDR1 SGHRS, CDR2 YFSETQ. CDR3 nucleotide sequence: TGCGCCAGCAGCTTGGTCAGGGAGAGCTCCTACGAGCAGTACTTC. It encodes CASSLVRESSYEQYF.

V is TRBV20-1 and J is TRBJ1-2, with D tentatively TRBD1 (5 bases). Germline CDR1 is DFQATT and CDR2 is SNEGSKA (reference sequence). This CDR3 comprises 14 residues. Trimming removed 2 bases from V and 4 bases from J, with 14 bases in between. The CDR3 bases are TGCAGTGCTAGAAGGGATAGGGACGGCTATGGCTACACCTTC. This sequence encodes CSARRDRDGYGYTF.